Described below is a single TCR beta chain sequence and its context. This clonotype was observed at least ten times. Its antigen specificity is not known. Nothing much larger sits one base from this clone, and base qualities are not available. Its CDR3 holds 15 amino acids, cysteine through phenylalanine. The sequence is cut down to CDR3 DNA, 45 bases in frame from base 1. V is shortened by 4 bases, J by 3 bases, and the region joining them spans 13 bases. The germline V gene gives CDR1 as SGHRS and CDR2 as YFSETQ. Stable Graves' hyperthyroidism was defined as no progression to ophthalmopathy during 18 months of follow-up. Hyperthyroidism patients were newly diagnosed, had a disease duration of under 2 months, and were aged 18 to 65 years. Any patient with an uncontrolled infection, another autoimmune disease, pregnancy or lactation was excluded. Clinical symptoms, serum thyroxine and TRAb, thyroid ultrasound, and orbital computed tomography formed the basis for the diagnoses. PBMCs were isolated from about 9.1 ml of fresh peripheral blood by Ficoll-Paque density gradient centrifugation. Total RNA was extracted with Trizol reagent, and quality was checked on an Agilent 2100 Bioanalyzer.

This sample was included in a study of T cells in Graves' hyperthyroidism and ophthalmopathy (dated by TCRdb to the late 2010s). General notes on the study: Peripheral blood samples were taken at initial diagnosis, before any treatment was given. The paper describes TCR Vbeta CDR3 sequencing of roughly 130 peripheral blood samples, made up of some 42 ophthalmopathy patients, 70 to 75 hyperthyroidism patients and 17 progressor patients. Once sampling was done, hyperthyroidism patients were given methimazole at a starting dose of 30 mg daily, whereas ophthalmopathy patients were given high-dose intravenous methylprednisolone. The 75 to 100 discovery patients were randomly split 7:3 into training and test sets. The study also compared thyroid tissue and blood T-cell repertoires from five or six Graves' hyperthyroidism patients. A discovery cohort of roughly 100 patients, roughly 45 with Graves' ophthalmopathy and approximately 55 with stable Graves' hyperthyroidism, was used to find distinguishing TCR V-J signatures. Prospective prediction of ophthalmopathy was tested in an independent validation cohort of some 19 hyperthyroidism patients and some 17 patients who later progressed to ophthalmopathy.

The TCR beta CDR3 regions were amplified from RNA transcripts. The TCR CDR3 was subjected to a first round of RT-PCR using the HTBI primer set and the Qiagen OneStep RT-PCR kit. Libraries were constructed in a second round of multiplex PCR, after which size selection and purification were carried out. Libraries were sequenced paired-end with 100 bp reads on an Illumina HiSeq2000. The original methods were these. Raw data were processed with SOAPnuke, discarding reads with adapters, uncalled bases, mean Phred below 15, or no exact constant-primer or identifier match. High-quality paired reads were merged using COPE v1.2.5, and each unique nucleotide sequence was defined as a clonotype. MiTCR v1.1 was used to align clonotypes to the IMGT TRBV, TRBD and TRBJ reference segments. The analysis included only V-J combinations with a frequency above 0.0001, which together covered roughly 99% of the repertoires. The TCS score was defined as F50 (clonal expansion) divided by E x V (chaos), with BLOSUM62-based TCRdist calculated between CDR3 peptides within each V-J. Welch's t-statistics and random forest reduced roughly 530 V-J features to about 12, which were used in a naive Bayes classifier (R e1071). TCRdb trimmed the raw reads at Q25, called clones with MiXCR and kept productive beta chains. Each record represents a unique CDR3 protein, reported with the most common genes and DNA among its rows. TCRdb's processing, not the authors' own work, is the source of the V and J calls. The sample table shows under 450,000 distinct CDR3 sequences, and about a sixth are seen once. Around 7.7% of the sample belongs to the ten largest clones.

Summary of the overall study and its limitations: During validation, the model predicted progression to ophthalmopathy a median of roughly 7.1 months ahead of onset, with around 65% sensitivity and 72.22% specificity. Most expanded thyroid clonotypes (frequency above 0.001) were also detected in blood, a finding suggesting that blood repertoires may reflect thyroid immune responses. A 13 V-J signature model separated ophthalmopathy from stable hyperthyroidism, with around 88% sensitivity and roughly 81% specificity in cross-validation and 80%/75% in testing. Sample size was not statistically predetermined, and investigators were not blinded to group allocation.

The clonotype comes from a woman aged 18 to 35 with Graves' hyperthyroidism. The chain is encoded by TRBV5-1 joined to TRBJ1-4, with TRBD1 as a weak D call on 5 bases. The specimen was blood. The CDR3 protein is CASSPNPGPNEKLFF. The bases are TGCGCCAGCAGCCCGAATCCGGGGCCTAATGAAAAACTGTTTTTT.